Listed below are T cell receptor beta chains from one sample, sequenced in a study of blood T cell repertoires in COVID-19. Generated by immunoSEQ multiplex PCR, the TCRdb table keeps only in-frame clones and is missing some. This table holds some 460,000 clones, about 85% found once. The sequenced sample was PBMCs or T cells enriched from blood (not recorded which). The receptors originated from a woman aged 18-35 years with acute COVID-19. The CDR3 runs from the conserved cysteine through the conserved F or W. D genes are given only for firm matches. Clone size is not always given. Where it is, it says once, few, many or a class for expanded clones.

v_call: TRBV28
j_call: TRBJ2-3
clone_size: NA
d_call: NA
cdr3_aa: CASSLGASSTDTQYF
cdr3_nt: TGTGCCAGCAGTTTAGGGGCATCAAGCACAGATACGCAGTATTTT

v_call: TRBV19
j_call: TRBJ1-1
clone_size: NA
d_call: NA
cdr3_aa: CASSGGERRRAFF
cdr3_nt: TGTGCCAGTAGTGGCGGCGAACGGAGACGAGCTTTCTTT

v_call: TRBV5-1
j_call: TRBJ1-2
clone_size: NA
d_call: NA
cdr3_aa: CASSLAGLSGYTF
cdr3_nt: TGCGCCAGCAGCTTGGCAGGGTTGAGTGGCTACACCTTC

v_call: TRBV5-4
j_call: TRBJ2-2
clone_size: NA
d_call: NA
cdr3_aa: CASSLGQGKGTGELFF
cdr3_nt: TGTGCCAGCAGCTTGGGGCAGGGGAAAGGCACCGGGGAGCTGTTTTTT

v_call: TRBV30
j_call: TRBJ2-3
clone_size: NA
d_call: TRBD2
cdr3_aa: CAWSVPGSGNTQYF
cdr3_nt: TGTGCCTGGAGTGTGCCGGGTAGCGGGAACACGCAGTATTTT

v_call: TRBV7-5
j_call: TRBJ1-3
clone_size: once
d_call: NA
cdr3_aa: CARSLRTGDPVSGNTIYF
cdr3_nt: TGTGCCAGAAGCTTAAGGACAGGGGACCCTGTCTCTGGAAACACCATATATTTT

v_call: TRBV12-3/TRBV12-4
j_call: TRBJ1-2
clone_size: NA
d_call: TRBD1
cdr3_aa: CASSLAWTGGYTF
cdr3_nt: TGTGCCAGCAGTTTAGCGTGGACAGGTGGCTACACCTTC

v_call: TRBV5-6
j_call: TRBJ1-1
clone_size: few
d_call: NA
cdr3_aa: CASSLTRNTEAFF
cdr3_nt: TGTGCCAGCAGCTTGACAAGGAACACTGAAGCTTTCTTT

v_call: TRBV10-3
j_call: TRBJ1-4
clone_size: once
d_call: TRBD1
cdr3_aa: CAISEGTARSATNEKLFF
cdr3_nt: TGTGCCATCAGTGAGGGGACAGCAAGAAGTGCAACTAATGAAAAACTGTTTTTT

v_call: TRBV2
j_call: TRBJ2-7
clone_size: NA
d_call: NA
cdr3_aa: CASSFSSYEQYF
cdr3_nt: TGTGCCAGCAGTTTCAGCTCCTACGAGCAGTACTTC

v_call: TRBV30
j_call: TRBJ2-5
clone_size: NA
d_call: NA
cdr3_aa: CAWNGLTQETQYF
cdr3_nt: TGTGCCTGGAACGGACTGACTCAAGAGACCCAGTACTTC

v_call: TRBV14
j_call: TRBJ2-3
clone_size: NA
d_call: TRBD2
cdr3_aa: CASSRFWGAAGGTDTQYF
cdr3_nt: TGTGCCAGCAGCCGCTTTTGGGGAGCGGCGGGGGGCACAGATACGCAGTATTTT

v_call: TRBV19
j_call: TRBJ1-5
clone_size: NA
d_call: NA
cdr3_aa: CASSIRGDSNQPQHF
cdr3_nt: TGTGCCAGTAGTATACGTGGAGATAGCAATCAGCCCCAGCATTTT

v_call: TRBV4-3
j_call: TRBJ2-7
clone_size: NA
d_call: NA
cdr3_aa: CASSQEAVSYEQYF
cdr3_nt: TGCGCCAGCAGCCAAGAAGCCGTCTCCTACGAGCAGTACTTC

v_call: TRBV5-1
j_call: TRBJ2-1
clone_size: NA
d_call: TRBD2
cdr3_aa: CASSSVAGEYNEQFF
cdr3_nt: TGCGCCAGCAGCTCCGTAGCGGGGGAGTACAATGAGCAGTTCTTC

v_call: TRBV5-1
j_call: TRBJ2-1
clone_size: NA
d_call: NA
cdr3_aa: CASSPVAGVNEQFF
cdr3_nt: TGCGCCAGCAGCCCTGTGGCAGGGGTCAATGAGCAGTTCTTC

v_call: TRBV7-2
j_call: TRBJ2-1
clone_size: NA
d_call: NA
cdr3_aa: CASSLSRSRGEQFF
cdr3_nt: TGTGCCAGCAGCCTAAGCCGGAGCAGGGGTGAGCAGTTCTTC

v_call: TRBV19
j_call: TRBJ2-1
clone_size: NA
d_call: NA
cdr3_aa: CASSKLVMNEQFF
cdr3_nt: TGTGCCAGTAGTAAACTAGTCATGAATGAGCAGTTCTTC

v_call: TRBV7-8
j_call: TRBJ2-3
clone_size: NA
d_call: TRBD2
cdr3_aa: CASRLGLAGSDTQYF
cdr3_nt: TGTGCCAGCAGACTAGGACTAGCGGGTTCAGATACGCAGTATTTT

v_call: TRBV28
j_call: TRBJ2-3
clone_size: NA
d_call: TRBD1
cdr3_aa: CASIFTGTGPNTQYF
cdr3_nt: TGTGCCAGCATCTTCACGGGGACAGGCCCCAATACGCAGTATTTT

v_call: TRBV7-6
j_call: TRBJ1-4
clone_size: few
d_call: TRBD1
cdr3_aa: CASRLTGVTNEKLFF
cdr3_nt: TGTGCCAGCAGATTAACAGGGGTAACTAATGAAAAACTGTTTTTT

v_call: TRBV28
j_call: TRBJ1-5
clone_size: NA
d_call: NA
cdr3_aa: CASSTGNQPQHF
cdr3_nt: TGTGCCAGCAGTACAGGCAATCAGCCCCAGCATTTT

v_call: TRBV27
j_call: TRBJ1-1
clone_size: NA
d_call: TRBD1
cdr3_aa: CASNNVGGGRDTEAFF
cdr3_nt: TGTGCCAGCAATAACGTAGGGGGCGGTAGGGACACTGAAGCTTTCTTT

v_call: TRBV4-3
j_call: TRBJ2-5
clone_size: NA
d_call: TRBD1
cdr3_aa: CASSQGQGFSETQYF
cdr3_nt: TGCGCCAGCAGCCAGGGACAGGGTTTTTCGGAGACCCAGTACTTC

v_call: TRBV6-1
j_call: TRBJ1-2
clone_size: few
d_call: TRBD1
cdr3_aa: CASSDQDRAKRGYTF
cdr3_nt: TGTGCCAGCAGTGATCAGGACAGGGCCAAACGTGGCTACACCTTC

v_call: TRBV5-5
j_call: TRBJ2-1
clone_size: once
d_call: NA
cdr3_aa: CASSSSPLGGGRPEQFF
cdr3_nt: TGTGCCAGCAGCTCCTCACCCCTTGGCGGGGGCAGGCCTGAGCAGTTCTTC

v_call: TRBV30
j_call: TRBJ2-1
clone_size: NA
d_call: TRBD2
cdr3_aa: CAWSRASGRADEQFF
cdr3_nt: TGTGCCTGGAGTCGGGCTAGCGGGAGAGCGGATGAGCAGTTCTTC

v_call: TRBV27
j_call: TRBJ2-2
clone_size: once
d_call: TRBD1
cdr3_aa: CASSLTRGRADTGELFF
cdr3_nt: TGTGCCAGCAGTCTTACCAGGGGGCGCGCGGACACCGGGGAGCTGTTTTTT

v_call: TRBV28
j_call: TRBJ2-4
clone_size: NA
d_call: TRBD1
cdr3_aa: CASGTGGENIQYF
cdr3_nt: TGTGCCAGCGGGACAGGGGGCGAAAACATTCAGTACTTC

v_call: TRBV28
j_call: TRBJ1-5
clone_size: NA
d_call: NA
cdr3_aa: CASRTTNQPQHF
cdr3_nt: TGTGCCAGCAGGACTACCAATCAGCCCCAGCATTTT

v_call: TRBV5-1
j_call: TRBJ2-3
clone_size: NA
d_call: NA
cdr3_aa: CASGQGSGDTQYF
cdr3_nt: TGCGCCAGCGGGCAGGGTAGTGGAGATACGCAGTATTTT

v_call: TRBV4-1
j_call: TRBJ1-6
clone_size: NA
d_call: NA
cdr3_aa: CASSLTGFTDSPLHF
cdr3_nt: TGCGCCAGCAGTCTCACCGGGTTTACGGATTCACCCCTCCACTTT

v_call: TRBV7-2
j_call: TRBJ1-1
clone_size: NA
d_call: NA
cdr3_aa: CASSHPPGTSTEAFF
cdr3_nt: TGTGCCAGCAGCCACCCCCCAGGTACTTCAACTGAAGCTTTCTTT

v_call: TRBV10-3
j_call: TRBJ1-3
clone_size: NA
d_call: NA
cdr3_aa: CAVQGRSSGNTIYF
cdr3_nt: TGTGCCGTACAGGGTCGGAGCTCTGGAAACACCATATATTTT

v_call: TRBV4-3
j_call: TRBJ1-4
clone_size: few
d_call: NA
cdr3_aa: CASSQDKSTGQYEKLFF
cdr3_nt: TGCGCCAGCAGCCAAGATAAGTCAACAGGGCAATACGAAAAACTGTTTTTT

v_call: TRBV19
j_call: TRBJ1-3
clone_size: NA
d_call: NA
cdr3_aa: CASSIEGSGNTIYF
cdr3_nt: TGTGCCAGTAGTATAGAAGGGAGTGGAAACACCATATATTTT